The TCR beta chain under discussion was sequenced for a study of blood T cell repertoires in COVID-19. Study information: Collection of acute and convalescent COVID-19 samples took place in the United States, Italy and Spain.

Seattle patients were enrolled during active infection and followed longitudinally. Original analysis: Amplified reference gene primers provided the basis for estimating nucleated cell counts. TCRdb's table, derived via immunoSEQ multiplex PCR, lists solely in-frame clones and lacks some. V and J calls plus clone size are reproduced from that table; the DNA served to infer D and trimming. This table has nearly 25,000 clones, 75% to 90% appearing once. The CDR3 runs 15 residues. Germline V gene lookup returns CDR1 SGHRS and CDR2 YFSETQ. Trimming removed 1 base from V and 1 base from J, with 8 bases in between.

This clonotype was sampled from a woman aged 70 to 79 with COVID-19, enrolled during active disease. What was sequenced was peripheral blood. This rearrangement joins TRBV5-1 to TRBJ2-2, with D perhaps matching TRBD1 (6 bases). The CDR3 is CASSLLGQNTGELFF. The CDR3, as DNA: TGCGCCAGCAGCTTGTTGGGACAGAACACCGGGGAGCTGTTTTTT.